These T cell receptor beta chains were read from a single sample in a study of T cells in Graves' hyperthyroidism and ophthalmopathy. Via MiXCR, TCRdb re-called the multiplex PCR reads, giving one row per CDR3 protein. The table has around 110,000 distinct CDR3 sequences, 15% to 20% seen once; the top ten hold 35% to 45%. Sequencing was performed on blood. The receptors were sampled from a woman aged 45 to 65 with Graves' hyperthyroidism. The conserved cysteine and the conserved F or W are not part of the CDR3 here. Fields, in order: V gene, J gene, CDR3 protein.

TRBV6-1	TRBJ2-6	ASSPRASGANVLT
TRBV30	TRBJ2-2	AWIFTSGEHTGELF
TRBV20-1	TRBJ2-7	SARDSRTSSSYEQY
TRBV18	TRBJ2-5	ASSPRSETQY
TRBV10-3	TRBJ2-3	AIRAGEFGDTQY
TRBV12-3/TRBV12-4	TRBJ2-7	ASSLGGAGGYEQY
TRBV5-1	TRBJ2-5	ASSLAAGVGPKQETQY
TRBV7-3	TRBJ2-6	ASSLMGKEASGANVLT
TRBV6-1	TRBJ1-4	ASSEGGNNEKLF
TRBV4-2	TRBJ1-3	ASSPDRGGFSGNTIY
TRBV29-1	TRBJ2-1	SGGTLGNEQF
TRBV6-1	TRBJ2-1	ASSPGQGGEQF
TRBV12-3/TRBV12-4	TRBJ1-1	ASSHRPTNTEAF
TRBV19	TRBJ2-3	ASSIGLAGGVDTQY
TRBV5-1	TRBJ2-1	ASSLDPGVEQF
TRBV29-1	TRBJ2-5	SVHREYQETQY
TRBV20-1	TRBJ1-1	SAWDRRTPEAF
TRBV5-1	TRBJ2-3	ASSLKRTAGDTQY
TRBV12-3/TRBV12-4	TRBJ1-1	ASITVGETNEAF
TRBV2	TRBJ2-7	ASKGLLAGTYEQY
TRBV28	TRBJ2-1	ASSPGSGSSYNEQF
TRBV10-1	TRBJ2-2	ASSEPVTGELF
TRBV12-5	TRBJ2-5	ASGRGGQGETQY
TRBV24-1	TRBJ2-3	ATSDFGLTTDTQY
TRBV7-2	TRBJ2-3	ASSLGQAGSTDTQY
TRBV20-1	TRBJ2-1	SARPTLLSSYNEQF
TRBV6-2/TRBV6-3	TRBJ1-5	ASCQRDGTASNQPQH
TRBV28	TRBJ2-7	ASAPGSASAYEQY
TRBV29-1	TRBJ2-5	SVGDRGTKQETQY
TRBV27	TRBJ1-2	ASSLQENYGYT
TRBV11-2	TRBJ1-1	ASTSQGAGWTEAF
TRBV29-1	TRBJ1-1	SVGTGEAF
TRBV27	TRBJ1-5	ASSLYRGVDQPQH
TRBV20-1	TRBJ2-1	SARKMGRGHGNEQF
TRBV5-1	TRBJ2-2	ASSLAGTGNFGELF
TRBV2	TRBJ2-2	ASSEAEGPYTGELF
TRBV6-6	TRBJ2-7	AGSYSTGAYEQY
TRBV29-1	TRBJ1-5	SVGTGYQPQH
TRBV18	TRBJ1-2	ASSPDGGRGYT
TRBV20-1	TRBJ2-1	SARREGGNEQF
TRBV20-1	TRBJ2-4	SATGPGVNIQY
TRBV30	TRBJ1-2	AWSGGGHGYT